Sequencing of this T cell receptor beta chain was carried out in a study of T cells after yellow fever vaccination. Study outcomes and limitations: The study found a weaker secondary response that peaked faster, day 5 versus 15.

The table lists this clonotype with a few counts. The antigen is undetermined. V was pared by 4 bases and J by 6 bases, with 8 bases of the junction left unmatched. The germline CDR1 and CDR2 sequences are SGHTA and FQGNSA. The CDR3 covers 16 residues. UMIs were added to TCR cDNA along with a universal primer site when it was made by 5'RACE template switching. From the 5' RACE reads, TCRdb called clonotypes with MiXCR, one entry per CDR3 protein. The sample records approximately 260,000 distinct CDR3 sequences, roughly 13% being singletons. Source: CD4+ T cells sorted from PBMCs, taken 45 days after the yellow fever booster vaccination. The chain carries TRBV7-2 and TRBJ2-1, with 11 bases lining up with TRBD2. The sequence derives from a man aged 30 to 39 who received the YFV17D yellow fever vaccine. The CDR3 bases are TGTGCCAGCAGCTCGACTAGCGGGACCGGCCTCAATGAGCAGTTCTTC. Translation: CASSSTSGTGLNEQFF. The complete variable domain, with remaining parts taken from reference TRBV7-2 and TRBJ2-1, reads GAGVSQSPSNKVTEKGKDVELRCDPISGHTALYWYRQSLGQGLEFLIYFQGNSAPDKSGLPSDRFSAERTGGSVSTLTIQRTQQEDSAVYLCASSSTSGTGLNEQFFGPGTRLTVL.